These T cell receptor beta chains were read from a single sample in a study of cytomegalovirus exposure and HLA in healthy donors. The table came from immunoSEQ multiplex PCR; TCRdb's copy has only in-frame clones and leaves some out. The table shows about 96,000 clones, with roughly 74% occurring only once. The sample was PBMCs. These TCRs come from a female donor in good health and CMV-seropositive. CDR3s include the opening cysteine and the closing phenylalanine or tryptophan. The D gene is left open where the match is weak. The size of a clone is reported for some rows only, either as once, few or many, or as a class for expanded clones.

clone_size	d_call	v_call	j_call	cdr3_aa	cdr3_nt
.	.	TRBV4-3	TRBJ1-6	CASSLGPGAVNSPLHF	TGCGCCAGCAGCCTTGGCCCAGGCGCCGTAAATTCACCCCTCCACTTT
.	TRBD2	TRBV5-1	TRBJ2-5	CASSVPGEGRETQYF	TGCGCCAGCAGTGTCCCTGGGGAGGGGCGAGAGACCCAGTACTTC
.	.	TRBV2	TRBJ1-1	CASREAGSYTEAFF	TGTGCCAGCAGGGAGGCAGGTTCGTACACTGAAGCTTTCTTT
few	.	TRBV4-2	TRBJ2-1	CASSQESQGEAYNEQFF	TGTGCCAGCAGCCAAGAATCCCAGGGTGAGGCCTACAATGAGCAGTTCTTC
once	TRBD1	TRBV6-5	TRBJ1-1	CASSPGQGAAEAFF	TGTGCCAGCAGTCCAGGACAGGGGGCGGCTGAAGCTTTCTTT
.	.	TRBV19	TRBJ2-2	CASSIRTGELFF	TGTGCCAGTAGTATACGCACCGGGGAGCTGTTTTTT
.	.	TRBV2	TRBJ1-1	CASSVYGSNTEAFF	TGTGCCAGCAGTGTCTACGGGTCGAACACTGAAGCTTTCTTT
.	.	TRBV1	TRBJ2-2	CTSSLSGGAGAGELFF	TGCACCAGCAGCCTAAGCGGGGGGGCGGGGGCCGGGGAGCTGTTTTTT
few	.	TRBV7-9	TRBJ2-6	CASSYPGSGANVLTF	TGTGCCAGCAGCTACCCAGGGTCTGGGGCCAACGTCCTGACTTTC
.	.	TRBV5-1	TRBJ2-7	CASSGNRDSEQYF	TGCGCCAGCAGCGGAAACCGGGACTCGGAGCAGTACTTC
once	.	TRBV30	TRBJ1-3	CAWSLRWGDTIYF	TGTGCCTGGAGTTTGAGGTGGGGGGACACCATATATTTT
.	TRBD2	TRBV7-8	TRBJ2-1	CASSLERGGYNEQFF	TGTGCCAGCAGCTTAGAGCGGGGGGGATACAATGAGCAGTTCTTC